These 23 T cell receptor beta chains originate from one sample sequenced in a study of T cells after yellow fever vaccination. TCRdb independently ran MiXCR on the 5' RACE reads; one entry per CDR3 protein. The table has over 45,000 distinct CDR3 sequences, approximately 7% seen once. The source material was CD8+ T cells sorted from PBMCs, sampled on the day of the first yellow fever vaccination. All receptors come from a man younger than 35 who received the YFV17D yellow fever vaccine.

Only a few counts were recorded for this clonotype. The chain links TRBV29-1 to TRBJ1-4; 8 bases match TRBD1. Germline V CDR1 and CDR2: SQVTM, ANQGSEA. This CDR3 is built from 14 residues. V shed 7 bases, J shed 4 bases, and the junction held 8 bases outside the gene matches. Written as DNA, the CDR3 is TGCAGCGCAGGTCCGGGACAGGATAATGAAAAACTGTTTTTT. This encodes CSAGPGQDNEKLFF.

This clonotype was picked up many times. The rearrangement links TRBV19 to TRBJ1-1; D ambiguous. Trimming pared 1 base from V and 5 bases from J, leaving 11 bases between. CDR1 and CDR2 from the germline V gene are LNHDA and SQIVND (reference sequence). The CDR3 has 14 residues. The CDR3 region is CASSIATRGTEAFF. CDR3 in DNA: TGTGCCAGTAGTATAGCCACTCGGGGTACTGAAGCTTTCTTT.

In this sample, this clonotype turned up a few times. As DNA, the CDR3 is TGTGCCAGCAGCACCCCCCGGGGGACTAGCGCCAATGAGCAGTTCTTC. Amino acid sequence: CASSTPRGTSANEQFF. The rearrangement uses TRBV7-9 and TRBJ2-1; 10 nucleotides align to TRBD2. Germline V gene lookup returns CDR1 SEHNR and CDR2 FQNEAQ (reference sequence). The CDR3 is made up of 16 amino acids. Trimming took 5 bases from V and 6 from J; bases not matched to a gene: 10.

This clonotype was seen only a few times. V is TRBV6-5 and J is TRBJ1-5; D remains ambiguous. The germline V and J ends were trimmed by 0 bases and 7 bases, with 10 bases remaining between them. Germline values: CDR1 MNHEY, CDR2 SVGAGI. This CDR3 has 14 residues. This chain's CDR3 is CASSYSQAEQPQHF. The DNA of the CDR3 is TGTGCCAGCAGTTACTCGCAGGCCGAACAGCCCCAGCATTTT.

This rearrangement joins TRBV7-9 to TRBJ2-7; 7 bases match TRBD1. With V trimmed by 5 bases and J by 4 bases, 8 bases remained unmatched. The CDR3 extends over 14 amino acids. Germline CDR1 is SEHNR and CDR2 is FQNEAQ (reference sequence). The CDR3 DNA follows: TGTGCCAGCAGCCTTGCAGGGACAGCTTACGAGCAGTACTTC. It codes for CASSLAGTAYEQYF.

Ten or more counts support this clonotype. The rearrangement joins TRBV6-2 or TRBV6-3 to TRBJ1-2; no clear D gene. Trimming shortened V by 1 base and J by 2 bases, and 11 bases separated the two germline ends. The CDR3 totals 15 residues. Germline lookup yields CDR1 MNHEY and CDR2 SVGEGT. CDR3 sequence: CASSYYIAGNYGYTF. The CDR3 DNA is TGTGCCAGCAGTTACTATATTGCGGGGAACTATGGCTACACCTTC.

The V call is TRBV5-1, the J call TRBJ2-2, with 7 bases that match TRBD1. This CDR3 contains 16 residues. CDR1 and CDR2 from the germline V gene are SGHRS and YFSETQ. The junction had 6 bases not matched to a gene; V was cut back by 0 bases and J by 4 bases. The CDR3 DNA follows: TGCGCCAGCAGCTTGGCCGGGACAGAGGGCACCGGGGAGCTGTTTTTT. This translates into CASSLAGTEGTGELFF.

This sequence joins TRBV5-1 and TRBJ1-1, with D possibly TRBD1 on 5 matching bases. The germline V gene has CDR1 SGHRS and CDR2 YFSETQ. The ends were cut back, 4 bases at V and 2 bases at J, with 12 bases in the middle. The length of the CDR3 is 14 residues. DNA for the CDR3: TGCGCCAGCAGCACCCCCGGGGGAAACACTGAAGCTTTCTTT. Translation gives CASSTPGGNTEAFF. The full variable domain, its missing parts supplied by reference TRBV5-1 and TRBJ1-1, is KAGVTQTPRYLIKTRGQQVTLSCSPISGHRSVSWYQQTPGQGLQFLFEYFSETQRNKGNFPGRFSGRQFSNSRSEMNVSTLELGDSALYLCASSTPGGNTEAFFGQGTRLTVV.

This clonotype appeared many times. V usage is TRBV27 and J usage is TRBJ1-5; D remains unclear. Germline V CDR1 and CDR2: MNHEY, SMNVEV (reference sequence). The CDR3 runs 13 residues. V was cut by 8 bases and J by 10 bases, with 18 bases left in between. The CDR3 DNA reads TGTGCCAGCGGTCCGGGTCCTGCAAGCCCCCAGCATTTT. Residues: CASGPGPASPQHF.

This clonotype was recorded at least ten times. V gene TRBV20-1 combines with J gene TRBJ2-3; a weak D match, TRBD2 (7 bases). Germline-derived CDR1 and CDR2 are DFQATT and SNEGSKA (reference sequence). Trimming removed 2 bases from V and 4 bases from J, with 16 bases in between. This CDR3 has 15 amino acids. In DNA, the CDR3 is TGCAGTGCTAGAAGGGGGAGGGAGCGTCCAGATACGCAGTATTTT. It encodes CSARRGRERPDTQYF.

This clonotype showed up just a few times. The CDR3 bases are TGCAGCACCAGAGAGGGCAACTGGGGCAATGAGCAGTTCTTC. Translated, it gives CSTREGNWGNEQFF. This chain joins TRBV29-1 and TRBJ2-1; TRBD2 might be the D (5 bases). CDR3 length: 14 residues. Trimming removed 8 bases from V and 6 bases from J, with 20 bases in between. Germline assignment: CDR1 SQVTM and CDR2 ANQGSEA.

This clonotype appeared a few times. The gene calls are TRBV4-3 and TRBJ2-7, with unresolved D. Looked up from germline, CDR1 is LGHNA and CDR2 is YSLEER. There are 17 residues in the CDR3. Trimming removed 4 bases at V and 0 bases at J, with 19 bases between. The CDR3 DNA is TGCGCCAGCAGCCTACGCCAGACAACCCTGGGCTCCTACGAGCAGTACTTC. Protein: CASSLRQTTLGSYEQYF.

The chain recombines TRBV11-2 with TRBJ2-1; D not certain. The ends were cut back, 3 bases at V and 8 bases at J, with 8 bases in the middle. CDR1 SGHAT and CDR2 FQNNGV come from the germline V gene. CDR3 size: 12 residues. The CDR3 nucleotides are TGTGCCAGCAGCTTGTTGGGCGATGAGCAGTTCTTC. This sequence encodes CASSLLGDEQFF.

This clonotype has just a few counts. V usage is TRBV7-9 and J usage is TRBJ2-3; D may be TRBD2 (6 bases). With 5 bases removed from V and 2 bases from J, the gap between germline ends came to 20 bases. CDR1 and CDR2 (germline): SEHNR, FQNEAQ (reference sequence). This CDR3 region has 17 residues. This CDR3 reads CASSAPRGGVNTDTQYF. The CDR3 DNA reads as TGTGCCAGCAGCGCCCCACGTGGAGGGGTGAACACAGATACGCAGTATTTT.

CDR3 coding DNA: TGTGCCAGCAGCTCGACAGGGGGCAATGAGCAGTTCTTC. It encodes CASSSTGGNEQFF. The rearrangement links TRBV7-3 to TRBJ2-1; TRBD1 aligns across 9 bases. The CDR3 is 13 amino acids. With 4 bases clipped from V and 6 bases from J, the junction kept 1 base outside the gene matches. CDR1 and CDR2 from the germline V gene are SGHTA and FQGTGA.

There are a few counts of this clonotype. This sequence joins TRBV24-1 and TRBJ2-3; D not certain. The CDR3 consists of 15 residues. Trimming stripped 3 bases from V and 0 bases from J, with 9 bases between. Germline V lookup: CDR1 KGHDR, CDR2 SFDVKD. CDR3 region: CATSDTTASTDTQYF. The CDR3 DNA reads TGTGCCACCAGTGATACGACGGCTAGCACAGATACGCAGTATTTT.

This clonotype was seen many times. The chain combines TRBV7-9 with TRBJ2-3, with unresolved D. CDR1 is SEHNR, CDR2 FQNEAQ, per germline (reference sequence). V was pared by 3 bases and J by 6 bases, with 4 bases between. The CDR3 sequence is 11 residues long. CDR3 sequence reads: CASSFRDTQYF. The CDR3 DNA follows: TGTGCCAGCAGCTTCAGGGATACGCAGTATTTT.

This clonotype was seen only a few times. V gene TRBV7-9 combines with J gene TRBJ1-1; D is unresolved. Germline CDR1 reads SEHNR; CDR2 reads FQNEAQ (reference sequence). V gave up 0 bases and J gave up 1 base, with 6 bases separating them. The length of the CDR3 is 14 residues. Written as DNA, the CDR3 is TGTGCCAGCAGCTTAGCGCGGGGGAACACTGAAGCTTTCTTT. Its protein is CASSLARGNTEAFF.

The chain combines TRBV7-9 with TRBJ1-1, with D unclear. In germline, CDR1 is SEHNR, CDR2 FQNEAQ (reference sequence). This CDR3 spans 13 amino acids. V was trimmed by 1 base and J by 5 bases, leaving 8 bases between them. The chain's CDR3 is CASSLDVRTEAFF. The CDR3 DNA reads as TGTGCCAGCAGCTTAGATGTAAGGACTGAAGCTTTCTTT.

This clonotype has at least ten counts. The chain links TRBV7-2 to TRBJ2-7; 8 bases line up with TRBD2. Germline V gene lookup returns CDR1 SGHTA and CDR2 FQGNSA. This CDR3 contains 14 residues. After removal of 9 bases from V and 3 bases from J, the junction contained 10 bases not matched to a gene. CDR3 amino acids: CARAVGGASYEQYV. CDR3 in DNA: TGTGCCAGAGCGGTCGGGGGGGCCAGCTACGAGCAGTACGTC.

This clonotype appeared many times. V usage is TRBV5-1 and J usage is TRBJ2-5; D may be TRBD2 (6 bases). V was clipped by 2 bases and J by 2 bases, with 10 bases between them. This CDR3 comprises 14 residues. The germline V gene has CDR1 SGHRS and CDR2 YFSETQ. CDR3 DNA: TGCGCCAGCAGCTTAACGGGGGAACAAGAGACCCAGTACTTC. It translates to CASSLTGEQETQYF.

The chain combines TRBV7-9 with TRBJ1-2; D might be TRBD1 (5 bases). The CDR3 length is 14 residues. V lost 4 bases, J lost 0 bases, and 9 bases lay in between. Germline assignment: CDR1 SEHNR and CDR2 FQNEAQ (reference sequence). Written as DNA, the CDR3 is TGTGCCAGCAGCTATGGGGGAGCTAACTATGGCTACACCTTC. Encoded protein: CASSYGGANYGYTF. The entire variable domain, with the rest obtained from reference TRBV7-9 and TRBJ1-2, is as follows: DTGVSQNPRHKITKRGQNVTFRCDPISEHNRLYWYRQTLGQGPEFLTYFQNEAQLEKSRLLSDRFSAERPKGSFSTLEIQRTEQGDSAMYLCASSYGGANYGYTFGSGTRLTVV.

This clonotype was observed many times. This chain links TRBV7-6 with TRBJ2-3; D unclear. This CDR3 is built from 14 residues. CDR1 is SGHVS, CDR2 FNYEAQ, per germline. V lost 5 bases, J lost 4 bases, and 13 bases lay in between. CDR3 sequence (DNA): TGTGCCAGCAGCCGGGCCAAGGGCCCAGATACGCAGTATTTT. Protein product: CASSRAKGPDTQYF.